This T cell receptor (beta chain) was sequenced during a study of T cells in Graves' hyperthyroidism and ophthalmopathy. Trimming removed 8 bases at V and 8 bases at J, with 12 bases between. The V gene's germline CDR1 is MNHEY and CDR2 SMNVEV (reference sequence). There are 11 residues in the CDR3. TCR beta CDR3 sequences were amplified from RNA transcripts. TCR CDR3 underwent first-round RT-PCR with the HTBI primer set. MiXCR, applied by TCRdb to the multiplex PCR reads, yields one record per CDR3 protein. This sample has 300,000 to 500,000 distinct CDR3 sequences; about 15% occur once, and the top ten carry approximately 32%.

The V gene is TRBV27, the J gene TRBJ1-1, with no clear D. Material for sequencing was blood. This sequence originates from a woman in her twenties or thirties with Graves' hyperthyroidism. The CDR3 region is CASSGGREAFF. In DNA, the CDR3 is TGTGCCAGCTCAGGCGGCAGAGAAGCTTTCTTT.